This TCR beta chain was captured by sequencing in a study of shared clonotypes between healthy human individuals. General observations from the study: On the whole, naive subsets had larger estimated richness than memory subsets had.

The V and J ends lost 3 bases and 4 bases, in that order; junction bases with no gene match: 4. Per germline, CDR1 SEHNR and CDR2 FQNEAQ (reference sequence). CDR3 size: 16 residues. Assay used: immunoSEQ multiplex PCR; TCRdb lists only in-frame clones, some missing. The sample has 1.4 million to 1.5 million clones, roughly 97% seen once; the top ten hold more than 0.9%. A note on this clone: Its specificity is not known.

Input material: naive CD4+ T cells sorted from blood. Subset denoted: CD45RA+ positively selected. The genes are TRBV7-9 and TRBJ2-3, with TRBD2 matching 13 bases. The TCR comes from a man in his thirties or forties in good health. The CDR3 DNA sequence: TGTGCCAGCAGCTTCGGACTAGCGGGAGCGTCAGATACGCAGTATTTT. This sequence encodes CASSFGLAGASDTQYF.